One sample yielded the 30 T cell receptor beta chains listed below, sequenced in a study of blood T cell repertoires in COVID-19. The data were produced by immunoSEQ multiplex PCR, yet TCRdb's version contains in-frame clones alone and is incomplete. Of about 440,000 clones listed, around nine tenths are singletons. Specimen: PBMCs or T cells enriched from blood (not recorded which). The source is a woman aged 18-29 years with acute COVID-19.

V usage is TRBV4-1 and J usage is TRBJ2-7; D perhaps matches TRBD1 (5 bases). Trimming took off 0 bases at V and 4 bases at J, with 16 bases between the two ends. This CDR3 comprises 16 residues. Germline assignment: CDR1 MGHRA and CDR2 YSYEKL. This CDR3 is CASSQDGAGLGYEQYF. In nucleotides, the CDR3 is TGCGCCAGCAGCCAAGATGGTGCAGGGCTAGGGTACGAGCAGTACTTC.

Here the CDR3 DNA reads TGTGCCAGCAGTAGGACTAGCGGGGATCGGGAGACCCAGTACTTC. Translated: CASSRTSGDRETQYF. This chain connects TRBV6-5 to TRBJ2-5; 12 bases agree with TRBD2. V gave up 5 bases and J gave up 5 bases; unmatched junction bases: 6. CDR1 and CDR2 (germline): MNHEY, SVGAGI. CDR3 size: 15 residues.

The V and J genes are TRBV19 and TRBJ1-1; perhaps TRBD1 as D (5 bases). CDR1 is LNHDA, CDR2 SQIVND, per germline (reference sequence). V lost 2 bases, J lost 5 bases, and 12 bases lay in between. The CDR3 length is 14 residues. The CDR3 sequence is CASSIQGFRTEAFF. In DNA form, the CDR3 reads TGTGCCAGTAGTATACAGGGCTTTCGGACTGAAGCTTTCTTT.

V gene TRBV7-9 combines with J gene TRBJ1-2; TRBD1 is a possible D gene (5 bases). Germline V lookup: CDR1 SEHNR, CDR2 FQNEAQ (reference sequence). Trimming stripped 4 bases from V and 7 bases from J, with 22 bases between. There are 16 residues in the CDR3. The CDR3: CASSSPATASFGGYTF. The CDR3 DNA reads TGTGCCAGCAGCTCCCCCGCGACAGCGTCCTTTGGTGGCTACACCTTC. Based on the CDR3 plus reference TRBV7-9 and TRBJ1-2, the full variable domain is DTGVSQNPRHKITKRGQNVTFRCDPISEHNRLYWYRQTLGQGPEFLTYFQNEAQLEKSRLLSDRFSAERPKGSFSTLEIQRTEQGDSAMYLCASSSPATASFGGYTFGSGTRLTVV.

The J gene is TRBJ2-4, the V gene TRBV18; a weak D match, TRBD2 (6 bases). V dropped 4 bases and J dropped 1 base, with 14 bases sitting between them. The CDR3 consists of 16 residues. CDR1 is KGHSH, CDR2 LQKENI, per germline. This chain's CDR3 is CASSHAGSRAKNIQYF. The CDR3, as DNA: TGTGCCAGCTCACACGCCGGGAGTAGGGCCAAAAACATTCAGTACTTC.

CDR3 coding DNA: TGTGCCAGCAGTTCCGGAAACCTCCGGGACAAACGCTACGAGCAGTACTTC. Encoded protein: CASSSGNLRDKRYEQYF. J is TRBJ2-7 and V is TRBV28; perhaps TRBD1 as D (6 bases). This CDR3 is 17 amino acids long. Germline-derived CDR1 and CDR2 are MDHEN and SYDVKM. Trimming took 4 bases from V and 3 from J, leaving 22 bases between them.

V is TRBV5-1 and J is TRBJ2-2; 9 bases align to TRBD2. The V gene end was trimmed by 0 bases and the J gene end by 3 bases; junction bases not matched to a gene: 3. The CDR3 has 16 amino acids. The germline V gene has CDR1 SGHRS and CDR2 YFSETQ. Written as DNA, the CDR3 is TGCGCCAGCAGCTTGGATTTAGCGGGAGACACCGGGGAGCTGTTTTTT. It yields the protein CASSLDLAGDTGELFF. The whole variable domain, remainder taken from reference TRBV5-1 and TRBJ2-2, is KAGVTQTPRYLIKTRGQQVTLSCSPISGHRSVSWYQQTPGQGLQFLFEYFSETQRNKGNFPGRFSGRQFSNSRSEMNVSTLELGDSALYLCASSLDLAGDTGELFFGEGSRLTVL.

DNA for the CDR3: TGTGCCAGCAGACAAAGCGGGACATTCTACGAGCAGTACTTC. This translates into CASRQSGTFYEQYF. The gene calls are TRBV28 and TRBJ2-7, with D maybe TRBD2 (7 bases). CDR1 and CDR2 from the germline V gene are MDHEN and SYDVKM. The CDR3 consists of 14 residues. The V end was cut by 6 bases, the J end by 3 bases, with 15 bases between.

The gene calls are TRBV30 and TRBJ2-1; 8 bases are shared with TRBD2. The junction had 9 bases not matched to a gene; V was cut back by 1 base and J by 7 bases. The CDR3 consists of 15 residues. Germline values: CDR1 GTSNPN, CDR2 SVGIG (reference sequence). For the CDR3, the DNA is TGTGCCTGGAGTGCTGGACTAGCCCGGGTAAATGAGCAGTTCTTC. Residues: CAWSAGLARVNEQFF.

This chain joins TRBV6-2 or TRBV6-3 and TRBJ1-4; 10 positions agree with TRBD1. Looked up from germline, CDR1 is MNHEY and CDR2 is SVGEGT. The CDR3 loop spans 14 amino acids. V shed 6 bases and J 8 bases; nucleotides not matched to a gene: 6. CDR3 loop: CASSTGTGAEKLFF. CDR3 in DNA: TGTGCCAGCAGCACCGGGACAGGGGCCGAAAAACTGTTTTTT.

The chain recombines TRBV2 with TRBJ1-2; 12 nucleotides line up with TRBD1. After removal of 6 bases from V and 7 bases from J, the junction contained 3 bases not matched to a gene. This CDR3 is built from 13 residues. Germline V lookup: CDR1 SNHLY, CDR2 FYNNEI. CDR3 amino acids: CASRGTGGPGYTF. CDR3 coding DNA: TGTGCCAGCAGAGGGACAGGGGGCCCTGGCTACACCTTC.

The J gene is TRBJ1-1, the V gene TRBV7-9, with no clear D. V was pared by 5 bases and J by 1 base, with 11 bases between. Germline CDR1 reads SEHNR; CDR2 reads FQNEAQ (reference sequence). The CDR3 is 14 amino acids. CDR3 protein: CASSPEGRNTEAFF. DNA of the CDR3: TGTGCCAGCAGCCCAGAGGGAAGGAACACTGAAGCTTTCTTT.

The chain carries TRBV14 and TRBJ2-1; 8 bases are shared with TRBD2. CDR3 length: 16 amino acids. Per the germline V gene, CDR1 is SGHDN and CDR2 is FVKESK. V dropped 4 bases and J dropped 7; count of bases not matched to a gene: 12. CDR3 DNA: TGTGCCAGCAGCCTAAGCCCAGCGGGGGCGGTTAATGAGCAGTTCTTC. It translates to CASSLSPAGAVNEQFF.

This chain connects TRBV24-1 to TRBJ1-1; D unresolved. V lost 3 bases, J lost 4 bases, and 8 bases lay in between. The CDR3 has 13 residues. Germline loops: CDR1 KGHDR, CDR2 SFDVKD. CDR3 coding DNA: TGTGCCACCAGTGATCTATATGGCACTGAAGCTTTCTTT. Protein: CATSDLYGTEAFF.

The J gene is TRBJ2-7, the V gene TRBV28; TRBD1 matches 7 bases. The CDR3 covers 14 residues. With 6 bases clipped from V and 3 bases from J, the junction kept 8 bases outside the gene matches. CDR1 is MDHEN, CDR2 SYDVKM, per germline. CDR3 bases: TGTGCCAGCAGACAACAGGGGATTTTCTACGAGCAGTACTTC. Translation: CASRQQGIFYEQYF.

The chain couples TRBV9 to TRBJ1-5; possibly TRBD1 for D (5 bases). Trimming removed 0 bases from V and 1 base from J, with 8 bases in between. The germline V gene has CDR1 SGDLS and CDR2 YYNGEE. The CDR3 is made up of 15 amino acids. CDR3 residues: CASSVGGLSNQPQHF. The CDR3 nucleotides are TGTGCCAGCAGCGTAGGGGGCTTGAGCAATCAGCCCCAGCATTTT.

The chain employs TRBV9 and TRBJ1-1; 9 bases agree with TRBD1. Trimming at V came to 3 bases and at J to 4 bases, leaving 7 bases not matched to a gene. This CDR3 spans 15 amino acids. Germline loops: CDR1 SGDLS, CDR2 YYNGEE. CDR3 in amino acids: CASSAGTGLITEAFF. The CDR3 coding sequence is TGTGCCAGCAGCGCCGGGACAGGGCTTATCACTGAAGCTTTCTTT.

V gene TRBV28 combines with J gene TRBJ1-5, with 7 bases fitting TRBD1. With 9 bases clipped from V and 1 base from J, the junction kept 6 bases outside the gene matches. CDR3 length: 14 amino acids. Per germline, CDR1 MDHEN and CDR2 SYDVKM. The CDR3 loop reads CASSQGTSNQPQHF. The CDR3 nucleotides are TGTGCCAGTTCACAGGGGACGAGCAATCAGCCCCAGCATTTT.

This clone was observed a single time. The DNA for the CDR3 is TGCGCCAGCAGCCAAGAGACAGGCTCTGGAAACACCATATATTTT. It is translated as CASSQETGSGNTIYF. This chain uses TRBV4-3 with TRBJ1-3; D is perhaps TRBD1 (6 bases). Looked up from germline, CDR1 is LGHNA and CDR2 is YSLEER. The ends were cut back, 0 bases at V and 0 bases at J, with 6 bases in the middle. CDR3 length: 15 residues.

The chain recombines TRBV4-2 with TRBJ2-3, with 8 bases matching TRBD2. The CDR3 sequence is 17 residues long. Per the germline V gene, CDR1 is LGHNA and CDR2 is YNFKEQ. After removal of 4 bases from V and 0 bases from J, the junction contained 9 bases not matched to a gene. The DNA for the CDR3 is TGTGCCAGCAGCCCCGCCACGGGGGGGGACAGCACAGATACGCAGTATTTT. It specifies CASSPATGGDSTDTQYF.

This clone showed up just once. The chain joins TRBV6-5 to TRBJ2-7, with D possibly being TRBD1 (5 bases). With 7 bases removed from V and 3 bases from J, the gap between germline ends came to 19 bases. The length of the CDR3 is 15 residues. Germline-derived CDR1 and CDR2 are MNHEY and SVGAGI. The CDR3 DNA reads TGTGCCAGCAAATTGACAGCTAACCTCTTCTACGAGCAGTACTTC. Protein: CASKLTANLFYEQYF.

This rearrangement joins TRBV4-3 to TRBJ2-2, with D unclear. This CDR3 comprises 14 residues. Trimming took off 0 bases at V and 4 bases at J, with 6 bases between the two ends. Germline CDR1 LGHNA, CDR2 YSLEER. The CDR3 sequence: CASSQDSGTGELFF. The CDR3 DNA reads TGCGCCAGCAGCCAAGATTCAGGCACCGGGGAGCTGTTTTTT.

This clone was found a few times. The rearrangement links TRBV27 to TRBJ2-1; 7 bases fit TRBD1. V gave up 5 bases and J gave up 7 bases; unmatched junction bases: 5. The CDR3 loop spans 13 amino acids. The germline CDR1 and CDR2 sequences are MNHEY and SMNVEV (reference sequence). The CDR3 nucleotides read TGTGCCAGCAGTAGAAACAGGGGAAATGAGCAGTTCTTC. It translates to CASSRNRGNEQFF.

The rearrangement joins TRBV7-6 to TRBJ2-2; the D gene is possibly TRBD2 (5 bases). The CDR3 totals 14 residues. The V end lost 1 base, the J end lost 5 bases, and 8 bases lay between the germline ends. Germline CDR1 and CDR2: SGHVS and FNYEAQ. This chain's CDR3 is CASSLDIATGELFF. The CDR3 DNA reads TGTGCCAGCAGCTTAGATATAGCGACCGGGGAGCTGTTTTTT.

The chain uses TRBV5-1 and TRBJ1-6; 11 bases agree with TRBD1. CDR3 length: 15 residues. After removal of 0 bases from V and 10 bases from J, the junction contained 3 bases not matched to a gene. CDR1 and CDR2 (germline): SGHRS, YFSETQ. CDR3 DNA sequence: TGCGCCAGCAGCTTGGAGGGGACAGGGGGGTCACCCCTCCACTTT. It codes for CASSLEGTGGSPLHF.

This chain uses TRBV11-2 with TRBJ2-3; 7 bases are a match to TRBD1. Germline V gene lookup returns CDR1 SGHAT and CDR2 FQNNGV. The CDR3 totals 15 residues. The J segment lost 4 bases and the V segment lost 5 bases, leaving 9 bases of the junction unmatched. The CDR3 spells CASSPRTGNPDTQYF. The CDR3 DNA follows: TGTGCCAGCAGCCCCCGGACAGGCAACCCAGATACGCAGTATTTT.

The chain uses TRBV5-1 and TRBJ1-4; D gene ambiguous. The germline V and J ends were trimmed by 4 bases and 5 bases, with 12 bases remaining between them. The CDR3 extends over 14 amino acids. CDR1 and CDR2 (germline): SGHRS, YFSETQ. The CDR3 spells CASSPTDKNEKLFF. For the CDR3, the DNA is TGCGCCAGCAGCCCCACAGATAAAAATGAAAAACTGTTTTTT.

The chain joins TRBV29-1 to TRBJ2-7, with D possibly matching TRBD2 (6 bases). Trimming pared 4 bases from V and 2 bases from J, leaving 18 bases between. The CDR3 extends over 15 amino acids. Germline V gene data show CDR1 as SQVTM and CDR2 as ANQGSEA. CDR3 protein: CSVGGGWAGPYEQYF. Written as DNA, the CDR3 is TGCAGCGTTGGAGGCGGCTGGGCGGGGCCCTACGAGCAGTACTTC.

The V call is TRBV10-2, the J call TRBJ1-5; D remains ambiguous. The V end lost 2 bases, the J end lost 4 bases, and 12 bases lay between the germline ends. CDR1 is WSHSY and CDR2 is SAAADI in the germline V gene. This CDR3 has 15 residues. CDR3 residues: CASSEPPGLNQPQHF. CDR3 in DNA: TGCGCCAGCAGTGAGCCCCCCGGGTTAAATCAGCCCCAGCATTTT.

The chain is built from TRBV3-1 (or the pseudogene TRBV3-2) and TRBJ1-3; D is uncertain. Germline CDR1 and CDR2: LGHDT and YNNKEL (reference sequence). Trimming pared 8 bases from V and 4 bases from J, leaving 9 bases between. This CDR3 has 12 residues. CDR3: CASVGSGNTIYF. In DNA form, the CDR3 reads TGTGCCAGCGTCGGTTCAGGAAACACCATATATTTT.